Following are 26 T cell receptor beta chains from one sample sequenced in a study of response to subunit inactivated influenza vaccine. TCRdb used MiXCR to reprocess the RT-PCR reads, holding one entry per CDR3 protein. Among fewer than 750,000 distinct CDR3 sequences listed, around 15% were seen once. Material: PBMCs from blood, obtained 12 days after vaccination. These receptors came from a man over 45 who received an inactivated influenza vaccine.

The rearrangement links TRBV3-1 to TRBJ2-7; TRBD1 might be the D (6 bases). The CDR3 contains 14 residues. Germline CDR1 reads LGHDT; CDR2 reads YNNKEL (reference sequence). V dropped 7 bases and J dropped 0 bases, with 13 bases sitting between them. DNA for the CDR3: TGTGCCAGCACCACAGGGTCCAGCTCCTACGAGCAGTACTTC. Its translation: CASTTGSSSYEQYF.

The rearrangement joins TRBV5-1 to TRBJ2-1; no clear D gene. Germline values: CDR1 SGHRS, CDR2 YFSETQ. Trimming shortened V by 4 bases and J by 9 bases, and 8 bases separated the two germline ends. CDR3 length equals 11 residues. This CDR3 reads CASSQEGEQFF. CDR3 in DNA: TGCGCCAGCAGCCAAGAAGGTGAGCAGTTCTTC.

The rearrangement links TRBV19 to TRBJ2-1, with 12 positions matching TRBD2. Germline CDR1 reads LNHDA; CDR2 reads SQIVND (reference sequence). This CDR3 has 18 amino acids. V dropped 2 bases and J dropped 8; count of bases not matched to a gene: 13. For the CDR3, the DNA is TGTGCCAGTAGTATACGTGCTAGCGGGAGGGCCGTTGGCCATGAGCAGTTCTTC. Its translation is CASSIRASGRAVGHEQFF.

In DNA form, the CDR3 reads TGTGCCAGCAGCCCACATCGGAGGGGTCAGGATGAGCAGTTCTTC. This translates into CASSPHRRGQDEQFF. This chain connects TRBV7-2 to TRBJ2-1; tentative D call: TRBD2 (6 bases). Trimming shortened V by 5 bases and J by 8 bases, and 19 bases separated the two germline ends. This CDR3 is 15 amino acids long. Per germline, CDR1 SGHTA and CDR2 FQGNSA.

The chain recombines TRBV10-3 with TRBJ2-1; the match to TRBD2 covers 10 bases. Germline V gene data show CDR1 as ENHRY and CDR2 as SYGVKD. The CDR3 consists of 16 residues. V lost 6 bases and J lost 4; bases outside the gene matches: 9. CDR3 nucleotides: TGTGCCATCAGGGCATCTAGCGGGAGTAGTTACAATGAGCAGTTCTTC. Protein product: CAIRASSGSSYNEQFF.

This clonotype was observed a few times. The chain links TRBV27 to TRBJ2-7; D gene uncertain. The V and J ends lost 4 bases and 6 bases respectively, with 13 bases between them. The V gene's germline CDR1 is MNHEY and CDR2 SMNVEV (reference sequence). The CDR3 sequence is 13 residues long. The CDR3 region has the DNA TGTGCCAGCAGTTACTCTTCCTCCGGCGAGCAGTACTTC. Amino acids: CASSYSSSGEQYF.

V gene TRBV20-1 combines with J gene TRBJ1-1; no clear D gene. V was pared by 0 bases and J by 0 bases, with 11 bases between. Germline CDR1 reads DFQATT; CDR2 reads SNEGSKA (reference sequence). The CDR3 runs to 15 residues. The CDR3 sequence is CSARDLRGLNTEAFF. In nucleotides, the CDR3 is TGCAGTGCTAGAGACCTCAGAGGTCTGAACACTGAAGCTTTCTTT.

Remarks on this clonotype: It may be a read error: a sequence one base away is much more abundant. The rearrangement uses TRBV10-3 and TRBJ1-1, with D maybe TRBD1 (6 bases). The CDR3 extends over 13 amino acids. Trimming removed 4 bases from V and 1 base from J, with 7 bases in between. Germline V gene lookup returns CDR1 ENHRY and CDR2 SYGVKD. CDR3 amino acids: CAISGGQNTEAFF. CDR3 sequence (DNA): TGTGCCATCAGTGGGGGACAGAACACTGAAGCTTTCTTT.

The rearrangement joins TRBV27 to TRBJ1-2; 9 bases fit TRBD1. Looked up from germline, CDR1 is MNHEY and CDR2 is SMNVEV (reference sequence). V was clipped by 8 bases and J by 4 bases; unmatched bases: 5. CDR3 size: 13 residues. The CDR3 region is CASHDRGGYGYTF. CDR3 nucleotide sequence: TGTGCCAGCCATGACAGGGGGGGCTATGGCTACACCTTC.

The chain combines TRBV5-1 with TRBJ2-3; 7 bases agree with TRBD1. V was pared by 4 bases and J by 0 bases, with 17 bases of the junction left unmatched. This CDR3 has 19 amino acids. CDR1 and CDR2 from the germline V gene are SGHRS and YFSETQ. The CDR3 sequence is CASSPLQGPAGYSTDTQYF. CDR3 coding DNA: TGCGCCAGCAGCCCGCTACAGGGGCCGGCGGGCTATAGCACAGATACGCAGTATTTT.

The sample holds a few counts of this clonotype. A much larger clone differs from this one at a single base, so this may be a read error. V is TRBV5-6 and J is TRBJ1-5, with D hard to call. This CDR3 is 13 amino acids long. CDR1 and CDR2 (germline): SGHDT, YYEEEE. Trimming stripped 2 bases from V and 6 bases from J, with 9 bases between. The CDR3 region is CASSLRRVQPQHF. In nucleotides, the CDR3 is TGTGCCAGCAGCTTAAGGAGGGTTCAGCCCCAGCATTTT.

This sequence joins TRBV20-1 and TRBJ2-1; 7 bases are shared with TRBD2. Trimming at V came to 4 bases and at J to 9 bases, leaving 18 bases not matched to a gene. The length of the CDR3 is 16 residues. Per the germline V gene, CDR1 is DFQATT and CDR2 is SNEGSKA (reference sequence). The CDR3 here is CSATWTSEGYNREQFF. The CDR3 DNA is TGCAGTGCTACTTGGACTAGTGAAGGGTACAATCGTGAGCAGTTCTTC.

The CDR3 nucleotides read TGTGCCAGCAGTTTAACTCAACAGGCAACTAATGAAAAACTGTTTTTT. This codes for CASSLTQQATNEKLFF. The chain carries TRBV28 and TRBJ1-4; tentatively, D is TRBD1 (5 bases). The CDR3 length is 16 residues. Germline loops: CDR1 MDHEN, CDR2 SYDVKM. The V gene lost 2 bases and the J gene lost 0 bases, with 10 bases spanning the gap.

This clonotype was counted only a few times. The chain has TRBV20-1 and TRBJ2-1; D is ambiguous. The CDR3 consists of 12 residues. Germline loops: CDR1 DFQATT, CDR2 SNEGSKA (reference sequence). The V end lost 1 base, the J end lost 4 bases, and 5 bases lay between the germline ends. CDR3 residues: CSARGRYNEQFF. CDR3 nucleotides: TGCAGTGCTAGAGGTCGTTACAATGAGCAGTTCTTC.

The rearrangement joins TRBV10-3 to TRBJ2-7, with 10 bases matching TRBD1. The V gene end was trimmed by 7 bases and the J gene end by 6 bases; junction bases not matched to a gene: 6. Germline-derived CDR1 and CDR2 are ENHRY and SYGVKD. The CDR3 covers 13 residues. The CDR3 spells CAINPGQGFEQYF. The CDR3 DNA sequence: TGTGCCATCAATCCGGGACAGGGGTTCGAGCAGTACTTC.

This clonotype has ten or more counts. The CDR3 is CASSMDVSGANVLTF. The CDR3 DNA is TGCGCCAGCAGCATGGATGTCTCTGGGGCCAACGTCCTGACTTTC. The chain carries TRBV5-1 and TRBJ2-6; no clear D. Trimming shortened V by 4 bases and J by 0 bases, and 8 bases separated the two germline ends. Germline V lookup: CDR1 SGHRS, CDR2 YFSETQ. The CDR3 runs to 15 residues.

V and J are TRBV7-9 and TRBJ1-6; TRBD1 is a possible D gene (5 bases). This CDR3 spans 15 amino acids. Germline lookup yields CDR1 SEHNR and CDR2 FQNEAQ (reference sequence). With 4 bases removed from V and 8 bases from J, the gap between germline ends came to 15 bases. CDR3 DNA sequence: TGTGCCAGCAGCTCCCCCAGGGTCAGTCATTCACCCCTCCACTTT. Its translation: CASSSPRVSHSPLHF. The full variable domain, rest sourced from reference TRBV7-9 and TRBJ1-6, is DTGVSQNPRHKITKRGQNVTFRCDPISEHNRLYWYRQTLGQGPEFLTYFQNEAQLEKSRLLSDRFSAERPKGSFSTLEIQRTEQGDSAMYLCASSSPRVSHSPLHFGNGTRLTVT.

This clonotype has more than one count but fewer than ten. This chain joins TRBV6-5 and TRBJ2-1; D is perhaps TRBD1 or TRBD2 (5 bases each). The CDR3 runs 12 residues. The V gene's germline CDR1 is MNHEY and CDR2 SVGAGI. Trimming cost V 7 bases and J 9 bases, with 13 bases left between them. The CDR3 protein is CASKRGGREQFF. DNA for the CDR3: TGTGCCAGCAAAAGGGGCGGGCGTGAGCAGTTCTTC.

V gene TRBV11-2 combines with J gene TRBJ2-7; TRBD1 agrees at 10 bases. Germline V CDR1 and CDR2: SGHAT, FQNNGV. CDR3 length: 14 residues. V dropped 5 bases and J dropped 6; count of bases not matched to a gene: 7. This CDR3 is CASSPDRGVTEQYF. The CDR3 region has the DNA TGTGCCAGCAGCCCGGACAGGGGGGTTACCGAGCAGTACTTC.

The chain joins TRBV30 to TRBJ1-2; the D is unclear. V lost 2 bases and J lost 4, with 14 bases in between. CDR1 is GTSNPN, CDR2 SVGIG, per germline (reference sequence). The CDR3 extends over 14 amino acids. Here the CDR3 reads CAWSPFIGSYGYTF. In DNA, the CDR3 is TGTGCCTGGAGTCCGTTTATCGGAAGCTATGGCTACACCTTC.

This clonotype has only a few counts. The DNA of the CDR3 is TGTGCCAGCAGTGTTTTTGAGGGGGGTGGCTACAATGAGCAGTTCTTC. It codes for CASSVFEGGGYNEQFF. The chain has TRBV6-4 and TRBJ2-1; D tentatively fits TRBD1 or TRBD2 (6 bases each). Germline V gene lookup returns CDR1 MRHNA and CDR2 SNTAGT. The CDR3 is made up of 16 amino acids. V was clipped by 4 bases and J by 3 bases, with 16 bases between them.

The CDR3 is CASSLVRASGYNEQFF. CDR3 bases: TGTGCCAGCAGCTTAGTCCGGGCTAGCGGCTACAATGAGCAGTTCTTC. The chain combines TRBV11-2 with TRBJ2-1; 7 bases map to TRBD2. This CDR3 is 16 amino acids long. Per germline, CDR1 SGHAT and CDR2 FQNNGV. With V trimmed by 1 base and J by 3 bases, 6 bases remained unmatched.

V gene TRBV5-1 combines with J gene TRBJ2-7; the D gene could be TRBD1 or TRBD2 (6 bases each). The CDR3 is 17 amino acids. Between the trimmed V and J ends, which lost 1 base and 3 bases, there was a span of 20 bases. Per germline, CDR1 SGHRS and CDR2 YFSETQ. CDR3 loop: CASSLFGQTSGDYEQYF. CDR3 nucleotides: TGCGCCAGCAGCTTGTTTGGACAGACCTCGGGAGACTACGAGCAGTACTTC.

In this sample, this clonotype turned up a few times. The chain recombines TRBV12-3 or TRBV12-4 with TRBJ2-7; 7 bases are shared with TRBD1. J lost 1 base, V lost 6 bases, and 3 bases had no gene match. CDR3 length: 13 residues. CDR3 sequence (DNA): TGTGCCAGCAGAACAGGGGCATCCTACGAGCAGTACTTC. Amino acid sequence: CASRTGASYEQYF.

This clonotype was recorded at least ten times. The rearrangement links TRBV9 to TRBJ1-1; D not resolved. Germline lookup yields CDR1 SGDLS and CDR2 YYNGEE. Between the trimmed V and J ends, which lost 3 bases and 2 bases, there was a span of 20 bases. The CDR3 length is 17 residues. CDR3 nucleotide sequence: TGTGCCAGCAGCGCAACCTTGGGGTACGGGTCCAACACTGAAGCTTTCTTT. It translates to CASSATLGYGSNTEAFF. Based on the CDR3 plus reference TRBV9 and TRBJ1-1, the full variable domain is DSGVTQTPKHLITATGQRVTLRCSPRSGDLSVYWYQQSLDQGLQFLIQYYNGEERAKGNILERFSAQQFPDLHSELNLSSLELGDSALYFCASSATLGYGSNTEAFFGQGTRLTVV.

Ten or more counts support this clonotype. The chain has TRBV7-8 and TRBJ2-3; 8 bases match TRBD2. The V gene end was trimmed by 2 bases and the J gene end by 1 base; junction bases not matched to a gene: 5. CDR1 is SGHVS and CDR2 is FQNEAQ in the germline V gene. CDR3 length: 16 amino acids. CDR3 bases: TGTGCCAGCAGCTTAACCGGGACTAGGGGCACAGATACGCAGTATTTT. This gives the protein CASSLTGTRGTDTQYF.